These 19 T cell receptor beta chains were all obtained from the same sample, sequenced in a study of blood T cell repertoires in COVID-19. Sequencing was performed with immunoSEQ multiplex PCR; in TCRdb, only in-frame clones are kept and a portion is missing. The table shows approximately 240,000 clones, with about 88% occurring only once. Sequenced: peripheral blood. The receptors were sampled from a woman in her 40s who had recovered from COVID-19.

The chain is built from TRBV24-1 and TRBJ1-2; D ambiguous. Trimming shortened V by 4 bases and J by 2 bases, and 7 bases separated the two germline ends. Germline V gene sequence: CDR1 KGHDR, CDR2 SFDVKD. CDR3 size: 13 residues. Here the CDR3 reads CATSEAQNYGYTF. The CDR3 bases are TGTGCCACCAGTGAAGCACAGAACTATGGCTACACCTTC.

This clone was observed a few times. This chain links TRBV13 with TRBJ2-7, with unresolved D. There are 11 residues in the CDR3. Trimming left V 8 bases short and J 5 bases short, with 10 bases between. Germline V gene lookup returns CDR1 PRHDT and CDR2 FYEKMQ (reference sequence). The CDR3 bases are TGTGCCAGCGGGCGTTTTGACGAGCAGTACTTC. This gives the protein CASGRFDEQYF.

This sequence joins TRBV6-5 and TRBJ1-5; maybe TRBD1 (6 bases). The V end lost 8 bases, the J end lost 1 base, and 15 bases lay between the germline ends. The germline gives CDR1 MNHEY, CDR2 SVGAGI. The CDR3 has 15 residues. The DNA of the CDR3 is TGTGCCAGCTATGCAGGGGCCGTCAGCAATCAGCCCCAGCATTTT. Translating it yields CASYAGAVSNQPQHF.

Only one count was recorded for this clone. The chain combines TRBV7-2 with TRBJ2-1, with TRBD1 matching over 10 bases. With 4 bases clipped from V and 7 bases from J, the junction kept 7 bases outside the gene matches. Germline values: CDR1 SGHTA, CDR2 FQGNSA. This CDR3 has 15 amino acids. The CDR3 nucleotides are TGTGCCAGCAGCTCAGACAGGGGGCGAGCGAATGAGCAGTTCTTC. Translation gives CASSSDRGRANEQFF. Together with reference TRBV7-2 and TRBJ2-1, the CDR3 gives the full variable domain: GAGVSQSPSNKVTEKGKDVELRCDPISGHTALYWYRQSLGQGLEFLIYFQGNSAPDKSGLPSDRFSAERTGGSVSTLTIQRTQQEDSAVYLCASSSDRGRANEQFFGPGTRLTVL.

The sample holds one count of this clone. The rearrangement links TRBV2 to TRBJ2-6; D gene unclear. V was cut by 2 bases and J by 1 base, with 18 bases left in between. CDR3 length: 19 residues. Germline CDR1 reads SNHLY; CDR2 reads FYNNEI. CDR3 DNA: TGTGCCAGCAGTGAACTCGCCAGGCGATTTGCATCTGGGGCCAACGTCCTGACTTTC. Its translation: CASSELARRFASGANVLTF. Full variable domain (missing parts from reference TRBV2 and TRBJ2-6): EPEVTQTPSHQVTQMGQEVILRCVPISNHLYFYWYRQILGQKVEFLVSFYNNEISEKSEIFDDQFSVERPDGSNFTLKIRSTKLEDSAMYFCASSELARRFASGANVLTFGAGSRLTVL.

In this sample, this clone turned up once. The chain is built from TRBV25-1 and TRBJ2-3; 7 bases align to TRBD1. The CDR3 runs 15 residues. The V segment lost 4 bases and the J segment 2 bases; nucleotides outside the gene matches: 6. Germline loops: CDR1 MGHDK, CDR2 SYGVNS. CDR3 sequence reads: CASSVGQRFTDTQYF. The CDR3 bases are TGTGCCAGCAGTGTGGGACAGCGGTTCACAGATACGCAGTATTTT.

The J gene is TRBJ2-7, the V gene TRBV6-6; 7 bases agree with TRBD1. Germline CDR1 is MNHNY and CDR2 is SVGAGI (reference sequence). The CDR3 is 13 amino acids. V lost 4 bases and J lost 7; bases outside the gene matches: 7. In DNA, the CDR3 is TGTGCCAGCAGTTTCCCGGACAGGCTAGAGCAGTACTTC. Encoded protein: CASSFPDRLEQYF.

The CDR3: CASSFIQGVNEQFF. The CDR3 DNA follows: TGTGCCAGCAGCTTCATCCAGGGTGTCAATGAGCAGTTCTTC. The V and J genes are TRBV7-9 and TRBJ2-1, with D possibly matching TRBD1 (5 bases). Germline V CDR1 and CDR2: SEHNR, FQNEAQ (reference sequence). CDR3 length: 14 residues. Trimming removed 3 bases at V and 6 bases at J, with 12 bases between.

The chain employs TRBV11-3 and TRBJ1-1; D unresolved. Trimming removed 3 bases at V and 0 bases at J, with 2 bases between. The germline V gene encodes CDR1 SGHNT and CDR2 YENEEA. The CDR3 covers 12 residues. The DNA for the CDR3 is TGTGCCAGCAGCTTCTTGAACACTGAAGCTTTCTTT. It codes for CASSFLNTEAFF.

This chain joins TRBV5-1 and TRBJ1-2; 8 nucleotides align to TRBD1. Germline values: CDR1 SGHRS, CDR2 YFSETQ. With 5 bases clipped from V and 4 bases from J, the junction kept 10 bases outside the gene matches. The CDR3 extends over 15 amino acids. The CDR3 reads CASSFDRGASYGYTF. CDR3 coding DNA: TGCGCCAGCAGTTTCGACAGGGGTGCTTCCTATGGCTACACCTTC.

As to this clone: Other DNA sequences in the same sample also yield this CDR3. The chain links TRBV6-5 to TRBJ2-5; the D is unclear. The CDR3 consists of 11 residues. The germline V and J ends were trimmed by 2 bases and 4 bases, with 2 bases remaining between them. Germline loops: CDR1 MNHEY, CDR2 SVGAGI. CDR3 residues: CASSYRETQYF. The CDR3 DNA reads TGTGCCAGCAGTTACCGAGAGACCCAGTACTTC.

Notes on this clone: This sample includes further DNA sequences coding for the same CDR3. The CDR3 spells CASSIKGAYNSPLHF. The CDR3 DNA follows: TGTGCCAGTAGTATTAAAGGAGCCTATAATTCACCCCTCCACTTT. The V call is TRBV19, the J call TRBJ1-6; D uncertain. The V end lost 3 bases, the J end lost 2 bases, and 8 bases lay between the germline ends. The CDR3 has 15 amino acids. From germline, CDR1 is LNHDA and CDR2 SQIVND (reference sequence).

The rearrangement uses TRBV5-4 and TRBJ2-1, with D uncertain. CDR3 length: 16 amino acids. Looked up from germline, CDR1 is SGHNT and CDR2 is YYREEE (reference sequence). Trimming left V 0 bases short and J 0 bases short, with 10 bases between. CDR3 amino acids: CASSLEAYPSYNEQFF. CDR3 nucleotides: TGTGCCAGCAGCTTGGAAGCTTATCCCTCCTACAATGAGCAGTTCTTC.

This clone was observed a single time. The chain uses TRBV5-6 and TRBJ1-2, with TRBD1 identical over 7 bases. Trimming cost V 4 bases and J 0 bases; bases outside gene matches: 6. CDR3 size: 15 residues. Germline V CDR1 and CDR2: SGHDT, YYEEEE. CDR3 residues: CASSRGQQANYGYTF. The DNA for the CDR3 is TGTGCCAGCAGCCGGGGACAGCAAGCTAACTATGGCTACACCTTC.

The rearrangement joins TRBV15 to TRBJ1-3; a possible D gene is TRBD1 (5 bases). Germline assignment: CDR1 LNHNV and CDR2 YYDKDF (reference sequence). The CDR3 has 14 residues. V was shortened by 1 base and J by 2 bases, with 6 bases between the two germline ends. The CDR3 region has the DNA TGTGCCACCAGCAGAGCAGGGCCTGGAAACACCATATATTTT. Protein: CATSRAGPGNTIYF.

The chain uses TRBV18 and TRBJ1-4; D might be TRBD1 (5 bases). Deletions cut 3 bases from V and 3 bases from J, with 8 bases between. CDR1 is KGHSH and CDR2 is LQKENI in the germline V gene. The CDR3 extends over 14 amino acids. The CDR3 nucleotides read TGTGCCAGCTCACCCAGGGCTTCTAATGAAAAACTGTTTTTT. Amino acid sequence: CASSPRASNEKLFF.

The count of this clone is one. The chain couples TRBV3-1 (or the pseudogene TRBV3-2) to TRBJ1-5, with D possibly TRBD1 on 5 matching bases. The germline V and J ends were trimmed by 1 base and 9 bases, with 16 bases remaining between them. Germline values: CDR1 LGHDT, CDR2 YNNKEL (reference sequence). CDR3 length equals 15 residues. CDR3 in amino acids: CASSQGAGGSGPQHF. CDR3 sequence (DNA): TGTGCCAGCAGCCAAGGTGCGGGGGGGTCTGGGCCCCAGCATTTT.

This clone appeared once. The V call is TRBV5-6, the J call TRBJ1-5; the D is unclear. The ends were cut back, 4 bases at V and 2 bases at J, with 16 bases in the middle. Looked up from germline, CDR1 is SGHDT and CDR2 is YYEEEE. The CDR3 consists of 16 residues. The CDR3 here is CASSRGGLLGNQPQHF. CDR3 sequence (DNA): TGTGCCAGCAGCCGCGGCGGCTTACTGGGCAATCAGCCCCAGCATTTT.

The chain carries TRBV10-1 and TRBJ1-1; D might be TRBD1 (5 bases). The V gene lost 5 bases and the J gene lost 1 base, with 17 bases spanning the gap. Looked up from germline, CDR1 is WNHNN and CDR2 is SYGVQD (reference sequence). The CDR3 is made up of 16 amino acids. The CDR3 here is CASSPTGGEGNTEAFF. CDR3 sequence (DNA): TGCGCCAGCAGTCCCACGGGGGGGGAGGGGAACACTGAAGCTTTCTTT.